These 10 T cell receptor beta chains were all obtained from the same sample, sequenced in a study of cytomegalovirus exposure and HLA in healthy donors. The primer mix had 60 Vbeta and 13 Jbeta primers. Generated by immunoSEQ multiplex PCR, the TCRdb table keeps only in-frame clones and is missing some. The sample carries about 210,000 clones, about 80% recorded once. Input material: PBMCs. These receptors were taken from a woman between 45 and 65 years old in good health and CMV-seropositive.

This clone was recorded once. The chain employs TRBV28 and TRBJ1-1; no firm D call. The CDR3 covers 13 residues. V dropped 6 bases and J dropped 11 bases, with 19 bases sitting between them. Germline V gene sequence: CDR1 MDHEN, CDR2 SYDVKM. As DNA, the CDR3 is TGTGCCAGCAGGGCCGGGAGTTATCCTGTCGCTTTCTTT. Translating it yields CASRAGSYPVAFF. Drawing the rest from reference TRBV28 and TRBJ1-1, the complete variable domain is DVKVTQSSRYLVKRTGEKVFLECVQDMDHENMFWYRQDPGLGLRLIYFSYDVKMKEKGDIPEGYSVSREKKERFSLILESASTNQTSMYLCASRAGSYPVAFFGQGTRLTVV.

V gene TRBV11-1 combines with J gene TRBJ1-1; 7 bases are shared with TRBD1. Germline V gene data show CDR1 as SGHAT and CDR2 as FQDESV (reference sequence). CDR3 length: 13 amino acids. V gave up 3 bases and J gave up 7 bases; unmatched junction bases: 5. DNA of the CDR3: TGTGCCAGCAGCTTCCCCGGGACAGTTGAAGCTTTCTTT. Translation: CASSFPGTVEAFF.

The gene calls are TRBV7-2 and TRBJ2-5; TRBD2 is a possible D gene (5 bases). The CDR3 covers 13 residues. Looked up from germline, CDR1 is SGHTA and CDR2 is FQGNSA. Trimming left V 5 bases short and J 7 bases short, with 14 bases between. CDR3 in DNA: TGTGCCAGCAGCCCAAGGAGCGAGGGGACCCAGTACTTC. Translation: CASSPRSEGTQYF.

V and J are TRBV4-2 and TRBJ2-7; 9 nucleotides align to TRBD2. The CDR3 is made up of 14 amino acids. Per the germline V gene, CDR1 is LGHNA and CDR2 is YNFKEQ. J was trimmed by 6 bases and V by 4 bases; bases with no gene match: 7. CDR3 sequence: CASSPGLASSEQYF. The CDR3 DNA reads as TGTGCCAGCAGCCCGGGACTAGCTTCTTCCGAGCAGTACTTC.

The J gene is TRBJ1-6, the V gene TRBV4-2, with 10 bases lining up with TRBD1. Trimming took 4 bases from V and 0 from J; bases not matched to a gene: 6. Germline loops: CDR1 LGHNA, CDR2 YNFKEQ. The length of the CDR3 is 18 residues. CDR3 amino acids: CASSPAGTGVSYNSPLHF. The DNA for the CDR3 is TGTGCCAGCAGCCCGGCCGGGACAGGGGTCTCCTATAATTCACCCCTCCACTTT.

On this clone itself: The sample carries other DNA sequences with the same CDR3. The V call is TRBV5-1, the J call TRBJ2-7; D perhaps matches TRBD2 (6 bases). V was pared by 0 bases and J by 0 bases, with 13 bases between. In germline, CDR1 is SGHRS, CDR2 YFSETQ. This CDR3 spans 16 amino acids. The CDR3 sequence is CASSLGHRDSSYEQYF. The CDR3 bases are TGCGCCAGCAGCTTGGGACATCGGGACTCCTCCTACGAGCAGTACTTC.

This clone was observed a single time. V and J are TRBV7-2 and TRBJ1-4; D gene ambiguous. This CDR3 has 14 amino acids. CDR1 SGHTA and CDR2 FQGNSA come from the germline V gene. The V gene lost 0 bases and the J gene lost 8 bases, with 10 bases spanning the gap. CDR3 in amino acids: CASSLAAVGEKLFF. As DNA, the CDR3 is TGTGCCAGCAGCTTAGCGGCGGTTGGAGAAAAACTGTTTTTT.

The chain uses TRBV29-1 and TRBJ2-7; tentatively, D is TRBD2 (6 bases). This CDR3 region has 15 residues. The V gene lost 1 base and the J gene lost 5 bases, with 18 bases spanning the gap. CDR1 is SQVTM, CDR2 ANQGSEA, per germline. The CDR3 DNA reads as TGCAGCGTTGAAGTAGTAGCGGCAGGGCGAAACGAGCAGTACTTC. Its translation: CSVEVVAAGRNEQYF.

The rearrangement uses TRBV29-1 and TRBJ2-3; no clear D gene. V was pared by 4 bases and J by 4 bases, with 9 bases between. Germline-derived CDR1 and CDR2 are SQVTM and ANQGSEA. This CDR3 is 12 amino acids long. As DNA, the CDR3 is TGCAGCGTTGGAGTCATGGCAGATACGCAGTATTTT. Its protein product is CSVGVMADTQYF.

This clone appeared once. The CDR3 loop is CASSPGQGLIGYTF. CDR3 sequence (DNA): TGTGCCAGCAGTCCCGGACAGGGCCTAATCGGCTACACCTTC. The chain carries TRBV28 and TRBJ1-2, with 8 nucleotides matching TRBD1. V lost 5 bases, J lost 8 bases, and 10 bases stayed unmatched. CDR1 is MDHEN and CDR2 is SYDVKM in the germline V gene. The CDR3 contains 14 residues.